This T cell receptor beta chain was found in a study of blood T cells in healthy people across ages. Primers used in a second PCR of about 7 to 12 cycles were a sample-barcoded 5' primer and a J-beta primer mix. TCRdb redid the calling of the 5' RACE reads with MiXCR, one entry per CDR3 protein. The sample shows over 1,300,000 distinct CDR3 sequences, approximately 63% of them seen only once. Researchers collected approximately 9.5 milliliters of peripheral blood from every single donor. CDR1 is SEHNR and CDR2 is FQNEAQ in the germline V gene (reference sequence). The germline V and J ends were trimmed by 3 bases and 5 bases, with 15 bases remaining between them. This CDR3 region has 15 residues.

This TCR was sampled from a man younger than 35 in good health. Sequencing input: blood. V and J are TRBV7-9 and TRBJ2-3; no clear D gene. CDR3 protein: CASSLAVSDGDTQYF. CDR3 bases: TGTGCCAGCAGCTTGGCTGTAAGTGACGGAGATACGCAGTATTTT. The full variable domain, in which reference TRBV7-9 and TRBJ2-3 provide the parts outside the CDR3, is DTGVSQNPRHKITKRGQNVTFRCDPISEHNRLYWYRQTLGQGPEFLTYFQNEAQLEKSRLLSDRFSAERPKGSFSTLEIQRTEQGDSAMYLCASSLAVSDGDTQYFGPGTRLTVL.